This T cell receptor beta chain emerged from a study of blood T cell repertoires in COVID-19 (dated by TCRdb to the early 2020s). Notes on the research overall: The collaborator samples originated in the United States, Italy and Spain and spanned the acute and convalescent phases of COVID-19. Deeply sampled blood TCRbeta repertoires from subjects exposed to, actively infected with, or recovered from COVID-19 were included in the dataset. The prospective study material was composed of cDNA or gDNA derived from T cells, B-cell-depleted T cells, or PBMCs. The samples were drawn from the first 160 participants of the ongoing ImmuneRACE study and from 950 to 1,500 subjects provided by 6 global collaborators. A de-identified subject ID, COVID-19 status, age in years and sex were almost always included in the sample metadata. Where HLA class I and class II types were available, the types were taken from metadata supplied by the sample provider, not from assay-based typing. The repertoires were released in a freely available public database meant as a resource for research on the immune response to SARS-CoV-2. Broader findings and caveats from the paper: The quantity of clinical and demographic metadata differed by source and by participant and was supplied without curation.

The junction shows trimming of 1 base on V and 2 bases on J, plus 15 bases between the germline ends. The CDR3 starts with the cysteine, ends with the phenylalanine, and has 18 residues. Left in the record is the CDR3 DNA by itself, 54 bases read in frame from the first base. The germline V gene provides CDR1 SGHTA and CDR2 FQGNSA. About this clone: The specificity of this receptor is unknown. There are no base qualities to consult, and no much larger clone falls within one base.

The immunoSEQ Assay, a bias-controlled multiplex PCR, was used to amplify TCRbeta CDR3 regions from genomic DNA. The paper's processing steps were these. Within the assay, amplification of reference gene primers was used to estimate how many nucleated cells each sample contained. To quantify the absolute abundance of each unique TCRbeta CDR3 rearrangement, sequence reads were collapsed and filtered. For each sample, productive Simpson clonality was calculated as the square root of Simpson's diversity index over productive rearrangements. TCRdb re-hosts the immuneACCESS table, in-frame sequences only. Its copies lack some clones; in the studies checked, an unresolved V gene accounts for under half of them, and the cause for the rest is not known. The V and J calls and clone size were taken over from that table, and D and trimming were inferred from the DNA. This sample comprises some 150,000 clones, about 80% of them detected only once. Jointly, the top ten make up about 2.7% of the sample.

The collaborating institutions used their own protocols to collect whole blood in K2EDTA tubes. Collaborator samples were shipped for TCRbeta analysis as frozen whole blood, isolated PBMCs, or DNA extracted from either sample type. The V gene is TRBV7-2 and the J gene is TRBJ2-6; the best D guess is TRBD1, with 5 bases matching. This clonotype originated in a human donor with acute or convalescent COVID-19. The donor label of this sample is uncertain. Sequenced input: peripheral blood. The DNA reads TGTGCCAGCAGCTTAGAAGAGCCCAGGGCCCCTGGGGCCAACGTCCTGACTTTC. Translated, it gives CASSLEEPRAPGANVLTF.